This TCR beta chain came from a study of regulatory T cells in long-lasting Graves disease. Construction of TCR beta libraries relied on iRepertoire HTBI primers and on Arm-PCR targeting CDR3 regions. TCRdb ran MiXCR on the multiplex PCR reads and lists one entry per CDR3 protein. Of about 400,000 distinct CDR3 sequences listed, roughly 17% were seen once; the top ten hold around 21%. V lost 3 bases and J lost 1; bases outside the gene matches: 4. This CDR3 has 16 residues. Germline-derived CDR1 and CDR2 are MNHGY and SVAAGI. The time point: newly diagnosed GD, antithyroid drugs for less than 3 months. RNA extracted from PBMCs served as the sequencing template. These sequences were also reported in another study, on T cells in Graves' hyperthyroidism and ophthalmopathy.

The receptor's source is a woman between 18 and 29 years old with Graves disease. This material consisted of peripheral blood mononuclear cells (PBMCs), taken at new diagnosis, from a patient treated with antithyroid drugs. The V gene is TRBV6-9, the J gene TRBJ2-5; TRBD2 matches 11 bases. CDR3 bases: TGTGCCAGCAGTTACACCGGGACTAGCGGCCAAGAGACCCAGTACTTC. Encoded protein: CASSYTGTSGQETQYF.